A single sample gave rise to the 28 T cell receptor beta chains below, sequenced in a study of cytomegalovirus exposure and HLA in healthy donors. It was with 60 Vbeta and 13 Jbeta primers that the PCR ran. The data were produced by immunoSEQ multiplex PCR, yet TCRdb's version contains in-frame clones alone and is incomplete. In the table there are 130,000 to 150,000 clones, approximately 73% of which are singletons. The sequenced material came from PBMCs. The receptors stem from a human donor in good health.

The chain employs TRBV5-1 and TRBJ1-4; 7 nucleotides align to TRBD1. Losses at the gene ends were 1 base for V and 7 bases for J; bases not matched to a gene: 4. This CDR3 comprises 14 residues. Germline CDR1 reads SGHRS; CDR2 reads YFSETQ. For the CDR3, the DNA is TGCGCCAGCAGCTTGATTCAGGGGGGTGAAAAACTGTTTTTT. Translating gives CASSLIQGGEKLFF.

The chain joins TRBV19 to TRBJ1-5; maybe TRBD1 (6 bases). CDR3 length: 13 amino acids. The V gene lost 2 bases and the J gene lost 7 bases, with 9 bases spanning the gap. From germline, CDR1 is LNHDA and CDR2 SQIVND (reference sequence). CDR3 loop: CASSITRGQPQHF. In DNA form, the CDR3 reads TGTGCCAGTAGTATAACGAGGGGGCAGCCCCAGCATTTT. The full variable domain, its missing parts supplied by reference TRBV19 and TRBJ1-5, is DGGITQSPKYLFRKEGQNVTLSCEQNLNHDAMYWYRQDPGQGLRLIYYSQIVNDFQKGDIAEGYSVSREKKESFPLTVTSAQKNPTAFYLCASSITRGQPQHFGDGTRLSIL.

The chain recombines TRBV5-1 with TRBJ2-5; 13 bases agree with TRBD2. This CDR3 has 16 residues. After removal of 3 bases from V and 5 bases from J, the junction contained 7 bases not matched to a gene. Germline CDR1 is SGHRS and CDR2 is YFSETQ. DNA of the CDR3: TGCGCCAGCAGCTGGACGGGACTAGCGGGGTGGGAGACCCAGTACTTC. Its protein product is CASSWTGLAGWETQYF.

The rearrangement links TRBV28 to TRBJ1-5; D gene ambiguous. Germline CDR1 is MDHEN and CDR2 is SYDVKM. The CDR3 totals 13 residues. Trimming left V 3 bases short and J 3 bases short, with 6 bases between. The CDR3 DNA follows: TGTGCCAGCAGTTTCAGTTTCAATCAGCCCCAGCATTTT. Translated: CASSFSFNQPQHF.

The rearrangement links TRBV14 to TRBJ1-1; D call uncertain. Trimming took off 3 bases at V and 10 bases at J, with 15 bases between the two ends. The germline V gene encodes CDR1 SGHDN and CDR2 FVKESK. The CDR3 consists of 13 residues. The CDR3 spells CASSHQGLSGAFF. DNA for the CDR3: TGTGCCAGCAGCCATCAAGGGTTGAGCGGAGCTTTCTTT.

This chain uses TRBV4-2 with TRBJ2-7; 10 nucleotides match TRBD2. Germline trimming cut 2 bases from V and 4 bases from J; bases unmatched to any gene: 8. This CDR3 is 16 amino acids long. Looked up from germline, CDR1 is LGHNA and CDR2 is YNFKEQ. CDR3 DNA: TGTGCCAGCAGCCAAAGACCAGGGACTAGCGAATACGAGCAGTACTTC. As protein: CASSQRPGTSEYEQYF.

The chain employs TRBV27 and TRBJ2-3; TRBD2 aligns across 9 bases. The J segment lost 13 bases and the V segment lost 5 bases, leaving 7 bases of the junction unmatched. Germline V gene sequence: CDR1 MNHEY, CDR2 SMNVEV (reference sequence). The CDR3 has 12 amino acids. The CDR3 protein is CASSEPGLAEYF. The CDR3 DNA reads TGTGCCAGCAGTGAGCCGGGACTAGCTGAGTATTTT.

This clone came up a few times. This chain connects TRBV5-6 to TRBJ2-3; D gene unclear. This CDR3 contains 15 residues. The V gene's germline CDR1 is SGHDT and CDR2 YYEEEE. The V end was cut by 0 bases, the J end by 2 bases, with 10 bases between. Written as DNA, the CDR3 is TGTGCCAGCAGCTTGGAACTCGACAACACAGATACGCAGTATTTT. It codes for CASSLELDNTDTQYF. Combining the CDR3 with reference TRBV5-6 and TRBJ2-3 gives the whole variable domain DAGVTQSPTHLIKTRGQQVTLRCSPKSGHDTVSWYQQALGQGPQFIFQYYEEEERQRGNFPDRFSGHQFPNYSSELNVNALLLGDSALYLCASSLELDNTDTQYFGPGTRLTVL.

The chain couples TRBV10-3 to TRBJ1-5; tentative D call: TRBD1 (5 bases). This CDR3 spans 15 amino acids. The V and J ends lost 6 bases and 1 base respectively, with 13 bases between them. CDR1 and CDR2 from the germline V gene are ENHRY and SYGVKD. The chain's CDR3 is CAISRGLGSNQPQHF. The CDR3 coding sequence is TGTGCCATCAGCCGGGGGTTAGGGAGCAATCAGCCCCAGCATTTT.

The CDR3 reads CASSYTDRDSDEQYF. The CDR3 DNA reads TGTGCCAGCAGTTACACGGACAGGGATTCTGATGAGCAGTACTTC. The V call is TRBV6-5, the J call TRBJ2-5; 8 bases agree with TRBD1. V lost 2 bases and J lost 11; bases outside the gene matches: 13. The CDR3 is 15 residues long. Germline V gives CDR1 MNHEY, CDR2 SVGAGI.

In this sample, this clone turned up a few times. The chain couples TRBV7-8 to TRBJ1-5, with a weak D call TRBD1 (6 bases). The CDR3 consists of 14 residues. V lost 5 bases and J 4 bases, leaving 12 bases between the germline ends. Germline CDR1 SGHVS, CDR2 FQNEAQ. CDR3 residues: CASSQGRANQPQHF. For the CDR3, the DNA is TGTGCCAGCAGCCAGGGGCGGGCTAATCAGCCCCAGCATTTT.

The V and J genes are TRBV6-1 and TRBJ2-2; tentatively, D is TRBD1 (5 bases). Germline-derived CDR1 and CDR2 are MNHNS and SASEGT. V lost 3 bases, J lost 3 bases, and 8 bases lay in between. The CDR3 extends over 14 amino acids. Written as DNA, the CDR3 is TGTGCCAGCAGTGACGACAGACACACCGGGGAGCTGTTTTTT. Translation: CASSDDRHTGELFF.

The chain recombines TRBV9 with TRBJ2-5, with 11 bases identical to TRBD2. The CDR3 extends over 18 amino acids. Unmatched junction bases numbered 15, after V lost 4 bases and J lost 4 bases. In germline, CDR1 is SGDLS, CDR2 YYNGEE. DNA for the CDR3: TGTGCCAGCAGCCCCCATTTATTAGCGGGAGGGCCGGGAGAGACCCAGTACTTC. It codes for CASSPHLLAGGPGETQYF. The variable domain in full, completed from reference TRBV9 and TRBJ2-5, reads DSGVTQTPKHLITATGQRVTLRCSPRSGDLSVYWYQQSLDQGLQFLIQYYNGEERAKGNILERFSAQQFPDLHSELNLSSLELGDSALYFCASSPHLLAGGPGETQYFGPGTRLLVL.

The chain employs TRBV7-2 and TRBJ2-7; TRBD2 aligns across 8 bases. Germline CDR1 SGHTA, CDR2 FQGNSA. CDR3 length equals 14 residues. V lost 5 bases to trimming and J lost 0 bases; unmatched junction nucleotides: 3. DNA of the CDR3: TGTGCCAGCAGCAAAACTAGCGGCTCCTACGAGCAGTACTTC. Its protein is CASSKTSGSYEQYF. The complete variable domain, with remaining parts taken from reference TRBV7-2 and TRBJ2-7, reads GAGVSQSPSNKVTEKGKDVELRCDPISGHTALYWYRQSLGQGLEFLIYFQGNSAPDKSGLPSDRFSAERTGGSVSTLTIQRTQQEDSAVYLCASSKTSGSYEQYFGPGTRLTVT.

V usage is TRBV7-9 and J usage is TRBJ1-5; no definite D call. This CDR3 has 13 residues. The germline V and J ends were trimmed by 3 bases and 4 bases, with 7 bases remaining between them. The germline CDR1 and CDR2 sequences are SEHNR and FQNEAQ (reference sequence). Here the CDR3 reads CASSFAGNQPQHF. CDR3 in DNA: TGTGCCAGCAGCTTCGCGGGGAATCAGCCCCAGCATTTT.

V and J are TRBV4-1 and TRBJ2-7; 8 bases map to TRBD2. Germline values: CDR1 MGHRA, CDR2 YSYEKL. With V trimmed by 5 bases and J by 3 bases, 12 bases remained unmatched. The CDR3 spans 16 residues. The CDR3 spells CASSTLPSGRLYEQYF. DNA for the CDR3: TGCGCCAGCAGCACCCTGCCCAGCGGGAGACTCTACGAGCAGTACTTC.

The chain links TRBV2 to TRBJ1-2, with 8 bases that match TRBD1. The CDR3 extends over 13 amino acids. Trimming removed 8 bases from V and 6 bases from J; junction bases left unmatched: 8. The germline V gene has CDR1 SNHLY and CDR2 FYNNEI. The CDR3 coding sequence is TGTGCCAGCCGCGGACAGGGAGGGAATGGCTACACCTTC. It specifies CASRGQGGNGYTF. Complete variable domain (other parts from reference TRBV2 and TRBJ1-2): EPEVTQTPSHQVTQMGQEVILRCVPISNHLYFYWYRQILGQKVEFLVSFYNNEISEKSEIFDDQFSVERPDGSNFTLKIRSTKLEDSAMYFCASRGQGGNGYTFGSGTRLTVV.

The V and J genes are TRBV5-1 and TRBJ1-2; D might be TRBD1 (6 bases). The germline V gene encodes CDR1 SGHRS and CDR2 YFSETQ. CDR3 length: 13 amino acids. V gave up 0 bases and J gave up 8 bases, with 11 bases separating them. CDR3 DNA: TGCGCCAGCAGCTTGGGGCCTGACAGGGGCTACACCTTC. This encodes CASSLGPDRGYTF. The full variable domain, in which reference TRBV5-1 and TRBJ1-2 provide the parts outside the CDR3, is KAGVTQTPRYLIKTRGQQVTLSCSPISGHRSVSWYQQTPGQGLQFLFEYFSETQRNKGNFPGRFSGRQFSNSRSEMNVSTLELGDSALYLCASSLGPDRGYTFGSGTRLTVV.

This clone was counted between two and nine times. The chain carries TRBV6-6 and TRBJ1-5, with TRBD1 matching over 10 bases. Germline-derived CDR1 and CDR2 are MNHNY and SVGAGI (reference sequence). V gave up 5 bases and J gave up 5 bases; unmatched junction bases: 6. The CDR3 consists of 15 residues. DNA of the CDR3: TGTGCCAGCAGTAACTATGGGACAGGGGATCAGCCCCAGCATTTT. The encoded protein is CASSNYGTGDQPQHF.

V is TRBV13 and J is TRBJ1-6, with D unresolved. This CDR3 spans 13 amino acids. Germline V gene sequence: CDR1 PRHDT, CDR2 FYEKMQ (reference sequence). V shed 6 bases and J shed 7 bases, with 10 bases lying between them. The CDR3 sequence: CASSWAVNSPLHF. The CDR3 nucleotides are TGTGCCAGCAGTTGGGCAGTAAATTCACCCCTCCACTTT.

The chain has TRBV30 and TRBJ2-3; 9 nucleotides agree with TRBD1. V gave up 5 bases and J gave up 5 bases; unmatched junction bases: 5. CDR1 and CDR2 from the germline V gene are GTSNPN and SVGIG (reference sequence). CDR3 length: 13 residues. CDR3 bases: TGTGCCTGGGGTACAGGGGGCGGAGATACGCAGTATTTT. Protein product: CAWGTGGGDTQYF.

This chain's CDR3 is CASTIRETKTQYF. The CDR3 DNA is TGTGCCAGCACCATAAGGGAGACGAAGACCCAGTACTTC. The rearrangement uses TRBV6-6 and TRBJ2-5; D might be TRBD2 (5 bases). The CDR3 contains 13 residues. With 7 bases removed from V and 6 bases from J, the gap between germline ends came to 15 bases. Germline loops: CDR1 MNHNY, CDR2 SVGAGI (reference sequence).

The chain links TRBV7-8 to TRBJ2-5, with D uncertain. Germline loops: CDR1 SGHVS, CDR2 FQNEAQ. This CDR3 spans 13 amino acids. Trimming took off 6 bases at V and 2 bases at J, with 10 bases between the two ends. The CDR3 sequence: CASRSVLQETQYF. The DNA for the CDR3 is TGTGCCAGCAGATCAGTACTACAAGAGACCCAGTACTTC.

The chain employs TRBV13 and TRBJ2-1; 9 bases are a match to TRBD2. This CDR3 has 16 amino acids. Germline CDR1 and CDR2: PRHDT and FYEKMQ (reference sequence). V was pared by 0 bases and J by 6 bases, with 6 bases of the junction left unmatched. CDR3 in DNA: TGTGCCAGCAGCTTAGGAGTTGGCGGGAGGGCCAATGAGCAGTTCTTC. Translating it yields CASSLGVGGRANEQFF.

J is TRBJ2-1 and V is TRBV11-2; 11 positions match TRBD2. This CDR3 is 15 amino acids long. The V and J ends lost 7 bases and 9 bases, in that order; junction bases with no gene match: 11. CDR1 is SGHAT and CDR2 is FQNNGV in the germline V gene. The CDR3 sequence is CASKILASGGPEQFF. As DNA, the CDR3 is TGTGCCAGCAAGATACTGGCTAGCGGGGGGCCTGAGCAGTTCTTC.

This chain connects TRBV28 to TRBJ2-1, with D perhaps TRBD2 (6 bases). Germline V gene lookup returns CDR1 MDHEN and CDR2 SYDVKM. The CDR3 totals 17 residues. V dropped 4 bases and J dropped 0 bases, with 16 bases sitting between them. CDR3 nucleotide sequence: TGTGCCAGCAGTTCTCGAACTAGCAGATACTCCTACAATGAGCAGTTCTTC. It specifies CASSSRTSRYSYNEQFF.

In DNA, the CDR3 is TGTGCCACCAGCAGAGGCCATTGGGACAGCGTTTCTAGCGGCTACACCTTC. Protein product: CATSRGHWDSVSSGYTF. The chain uses TRBV15 and TRBJ1-2, with 7 positions matching TRBD1. The V and J ends lost 1 base and 8 bases, in that order; junction bases with no gene match: 16. The CDR3 length is 17 residues. Per germline, CDR1 LNHNV and CDR2 YYDKDF (reference sequence).

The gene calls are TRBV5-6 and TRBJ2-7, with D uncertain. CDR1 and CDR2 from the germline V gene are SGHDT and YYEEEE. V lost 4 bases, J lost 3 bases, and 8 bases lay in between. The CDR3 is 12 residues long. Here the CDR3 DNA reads TGTGCCAGCAGCGTTCTTAGCTACGAGCAGTACTTC. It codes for CASSVLSYEQYF. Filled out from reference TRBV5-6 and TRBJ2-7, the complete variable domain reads DAGVTQSPTHLIKTRGQQVTLRCSPKSGHDTVSWYQQALGQGPQFIFQYYEEEERQRGNFPDRFSGHQFPNYSSELNVNALLLGDSALYLCASSVLSYEQYFGPGTRLTVT.